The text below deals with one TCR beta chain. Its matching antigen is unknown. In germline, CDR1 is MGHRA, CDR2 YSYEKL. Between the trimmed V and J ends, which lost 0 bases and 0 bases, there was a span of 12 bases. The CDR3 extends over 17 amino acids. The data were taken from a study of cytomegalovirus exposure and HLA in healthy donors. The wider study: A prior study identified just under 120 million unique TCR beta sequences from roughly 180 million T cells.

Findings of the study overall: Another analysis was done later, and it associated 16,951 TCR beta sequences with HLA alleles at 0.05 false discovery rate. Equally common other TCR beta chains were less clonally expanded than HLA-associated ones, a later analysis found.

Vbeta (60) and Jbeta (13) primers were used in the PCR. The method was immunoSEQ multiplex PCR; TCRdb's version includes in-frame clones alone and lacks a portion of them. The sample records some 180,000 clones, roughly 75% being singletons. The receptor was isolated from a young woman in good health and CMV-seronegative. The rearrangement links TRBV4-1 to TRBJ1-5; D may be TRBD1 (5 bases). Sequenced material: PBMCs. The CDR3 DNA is TGCGCCAGCAGCCAAGAAACATGGGGCCTTAGCAATCAGCCCCAGCATTTT. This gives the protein CASSQETWGLSNQPQHF.